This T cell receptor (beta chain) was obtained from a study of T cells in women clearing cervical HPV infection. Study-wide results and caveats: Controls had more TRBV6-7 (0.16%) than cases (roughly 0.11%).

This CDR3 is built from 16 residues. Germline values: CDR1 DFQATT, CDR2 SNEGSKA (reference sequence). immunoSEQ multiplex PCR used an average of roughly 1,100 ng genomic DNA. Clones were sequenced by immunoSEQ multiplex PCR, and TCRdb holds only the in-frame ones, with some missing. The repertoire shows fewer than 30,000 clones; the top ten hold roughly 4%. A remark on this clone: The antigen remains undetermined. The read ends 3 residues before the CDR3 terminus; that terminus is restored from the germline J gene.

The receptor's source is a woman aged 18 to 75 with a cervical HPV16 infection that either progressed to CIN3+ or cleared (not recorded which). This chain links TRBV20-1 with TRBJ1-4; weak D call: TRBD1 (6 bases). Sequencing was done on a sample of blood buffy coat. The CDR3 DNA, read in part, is TGCAGTGCAAACTCTCAGCGGGGGGGCGGGGCCAACGTA. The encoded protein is CSANSQRGGGANV. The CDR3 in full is CSANSQRGGGANVLFF.